Presented here are 2 T cell receptor beta chains from one specimen sequenced in a study of OX40 agonist ivuxolimab in advanced cancers. Generated by immunoSEQ multiplex PCR, the TCRdb table keeps only in-frame clones and is missing some. The table shows approximately 79,000 clones, with over 75% occurring only once. Material: CD4+ or CD8+ T cells sorted from blood, obtained in a trial of the OX40 agonist ivuxolimab. The receptors were sampled from an adult with an advanced solid tumor such as melanoma, head and neck, liver or kidney cancer.

The rearrangement uses TRBV4-2 and TRBJ2-2; 7 nucleotides match TRBD2. This CDR3 has 15 amino acids. The V gene's germline CDR1 is LGHNA and CDR2 YNFKEQ. J lost 7 bases, V lost 4 bases, and 9 bases had no gene match. Here the CDR3 reads CASSPRGEEIGELFF. The DNA for the CDR3 is TGTGCCAGCAGCCCACGGGGGGAGGAGATCGGGGAGCTGTTTTTT.

The V call is TRBV7-8, the J call TRBJ1-1, with no clear D. Looked up from germline, CDR1 is SGHVS and CDR2 is FQNEAQ. The CDR3 length is 13 residues. With 5 bases removed from V and 1 base from J, the gap between germline ends came to 8 bases. The CDR3 DNA sequence: TGTGCCAGCAGCCCCATAACGAACACTGAAGCTTTCTTT. Protein: CASSPITNTEAFF.